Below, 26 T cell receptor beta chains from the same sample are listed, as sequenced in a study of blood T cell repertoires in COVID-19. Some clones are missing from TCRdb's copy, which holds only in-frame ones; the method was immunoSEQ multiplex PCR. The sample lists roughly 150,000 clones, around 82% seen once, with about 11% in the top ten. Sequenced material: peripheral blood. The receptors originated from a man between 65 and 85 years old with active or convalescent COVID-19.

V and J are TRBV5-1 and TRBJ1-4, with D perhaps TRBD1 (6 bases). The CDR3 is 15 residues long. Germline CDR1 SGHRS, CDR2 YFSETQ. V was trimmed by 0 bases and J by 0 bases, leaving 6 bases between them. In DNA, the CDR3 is TGCGCCAGCAGCTTGGAGGGGGCAACTAATGAAAAACTGTTTTTT. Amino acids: CASSLEGATNEKLFF.

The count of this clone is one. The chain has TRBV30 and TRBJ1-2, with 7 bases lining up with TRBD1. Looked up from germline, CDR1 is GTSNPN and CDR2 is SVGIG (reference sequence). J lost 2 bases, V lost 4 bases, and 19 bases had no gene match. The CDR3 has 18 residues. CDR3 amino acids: CAWTTPGTVTISNYGYTF. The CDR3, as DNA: TGTGCCTGGACTACTCCCGGGACAGTGACGATTTCGAACTATGGCTACACCTTC.

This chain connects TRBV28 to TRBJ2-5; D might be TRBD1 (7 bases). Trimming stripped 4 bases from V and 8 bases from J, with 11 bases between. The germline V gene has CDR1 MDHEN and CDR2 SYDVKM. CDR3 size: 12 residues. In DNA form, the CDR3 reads TGTGCCAGCAGTTGGCAGGGGGGAACCCAGTACTTC. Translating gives CASSWQGGTQYF.

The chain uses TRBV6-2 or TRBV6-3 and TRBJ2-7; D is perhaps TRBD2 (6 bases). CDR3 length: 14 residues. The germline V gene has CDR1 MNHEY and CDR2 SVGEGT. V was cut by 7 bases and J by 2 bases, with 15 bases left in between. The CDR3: CASTPAGFTYEQYF. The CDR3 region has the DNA TGTGCCAGCACCCCGGCGGGGTTTACCTACGAGCAGTACTTC.

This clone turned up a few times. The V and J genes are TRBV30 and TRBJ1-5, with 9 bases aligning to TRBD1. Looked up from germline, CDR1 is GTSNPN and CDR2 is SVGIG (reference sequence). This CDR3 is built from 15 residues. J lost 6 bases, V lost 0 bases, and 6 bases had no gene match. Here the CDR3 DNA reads TGTGCCTGGAGTGTGGGGGACAGGGTCCGTCAGCCCCAGCATTTT. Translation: CAWSVGDRVRQPQHF.

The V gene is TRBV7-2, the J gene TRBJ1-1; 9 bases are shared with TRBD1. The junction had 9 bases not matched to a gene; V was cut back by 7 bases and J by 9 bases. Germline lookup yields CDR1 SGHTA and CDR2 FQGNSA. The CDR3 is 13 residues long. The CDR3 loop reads CASILRQGGQAFF. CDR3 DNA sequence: TGTGCCAGCATCCTCCGACAGGGGGGCCAAGCTTTCTTT.

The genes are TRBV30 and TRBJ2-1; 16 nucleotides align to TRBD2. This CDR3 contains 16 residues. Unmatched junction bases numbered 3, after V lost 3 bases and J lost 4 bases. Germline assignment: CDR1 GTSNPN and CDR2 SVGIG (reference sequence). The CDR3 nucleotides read TGTGCCTGGAGCCCGGGACTAGCGGGAGGGTACAATGAGCAGTTCTTC. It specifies CAWSPGLAGGYNEQFF.

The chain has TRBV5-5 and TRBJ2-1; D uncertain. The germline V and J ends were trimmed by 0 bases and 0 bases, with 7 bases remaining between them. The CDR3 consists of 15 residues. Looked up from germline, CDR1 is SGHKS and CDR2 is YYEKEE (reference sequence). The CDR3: CASSLAASSYNEQFF. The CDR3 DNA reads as TGTGCCAGCAGCTTGGCCGCGAGCTCCTACAATGAGCAGTTCTTC.

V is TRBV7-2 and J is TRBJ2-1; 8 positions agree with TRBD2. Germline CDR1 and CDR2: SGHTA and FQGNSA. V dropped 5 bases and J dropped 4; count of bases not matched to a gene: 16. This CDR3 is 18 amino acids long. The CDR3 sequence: CASSPVPESGGLYNEQFF. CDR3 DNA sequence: TGTGCCAGCAGCCCAGTCCCCGAAAGCGGGGGCCTATACAATGAGCAGTTCTTC.

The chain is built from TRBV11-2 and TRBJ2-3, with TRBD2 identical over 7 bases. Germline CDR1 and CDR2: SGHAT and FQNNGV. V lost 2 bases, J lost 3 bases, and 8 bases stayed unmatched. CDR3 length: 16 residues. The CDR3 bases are TGTGCCAGCAGCTTACCCCGGACTAGGGGTACAGATACGCAGTATTTT. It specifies CASSLPRTRGTDTQYF.

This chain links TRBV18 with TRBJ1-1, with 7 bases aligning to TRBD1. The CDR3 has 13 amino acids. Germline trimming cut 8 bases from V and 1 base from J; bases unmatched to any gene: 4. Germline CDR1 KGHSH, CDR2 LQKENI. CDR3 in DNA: TGTGCCAGCACGGACAGGCCGAACACTGAAGCTTTCTTT. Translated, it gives CASTDRPNTEAFF. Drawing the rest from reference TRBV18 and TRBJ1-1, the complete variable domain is NAGVMQNPRHLVRRRGQEARLRCSPMKGHSHVYWYRQLPEEGLKFMVYLQKENIIDESGMPKERFSAEFPKEGPSILRIQQVVRGDSAAYFCASTDRPNTEAFFGQGTRLTVV.

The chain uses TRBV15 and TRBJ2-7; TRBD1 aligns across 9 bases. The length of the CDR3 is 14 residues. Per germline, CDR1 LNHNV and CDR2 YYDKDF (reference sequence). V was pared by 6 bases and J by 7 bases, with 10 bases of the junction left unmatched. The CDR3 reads CATSEGQGKREQYF. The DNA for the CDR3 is TGTGCCACCAGTGAGGGACAGGGCAAACGGGAGCAGTACTTC.

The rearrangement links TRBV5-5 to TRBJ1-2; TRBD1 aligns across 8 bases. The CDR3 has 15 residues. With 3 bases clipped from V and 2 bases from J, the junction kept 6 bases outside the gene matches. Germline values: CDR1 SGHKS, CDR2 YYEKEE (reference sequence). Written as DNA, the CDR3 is TGTGCCAGCAGCTCTGAGACAGGGGTCAACTATGGCTACACCTTC. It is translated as CASSSETGVNYGYTF.

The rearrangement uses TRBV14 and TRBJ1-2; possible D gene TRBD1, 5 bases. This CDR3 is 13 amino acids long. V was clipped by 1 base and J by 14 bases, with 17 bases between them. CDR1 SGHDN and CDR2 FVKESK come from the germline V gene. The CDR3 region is CASSQGLAIPGTF. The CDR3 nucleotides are TGTGCCAGCAGCCAAGGATTGGCCATCCCAGGGACCTTC.

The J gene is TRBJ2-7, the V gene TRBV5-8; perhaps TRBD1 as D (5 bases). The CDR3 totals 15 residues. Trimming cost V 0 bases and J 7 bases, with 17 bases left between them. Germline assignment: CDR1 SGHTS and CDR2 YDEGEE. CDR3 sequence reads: CASSLELSGKREQYF. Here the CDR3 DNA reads TGTGCCAGCAGCTTGGAACTCTCAGGGAAGCGAGAGCAGTACTTC.

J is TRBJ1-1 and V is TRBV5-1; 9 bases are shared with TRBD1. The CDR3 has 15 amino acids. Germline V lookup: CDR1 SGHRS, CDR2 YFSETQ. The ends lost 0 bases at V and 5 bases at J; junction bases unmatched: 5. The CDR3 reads CASSLDRGLWTEAFF. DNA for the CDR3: TGCGCCAGCAGCTTGGACAGGGGGCTGTGGACTGAAGCTTTCTTT.

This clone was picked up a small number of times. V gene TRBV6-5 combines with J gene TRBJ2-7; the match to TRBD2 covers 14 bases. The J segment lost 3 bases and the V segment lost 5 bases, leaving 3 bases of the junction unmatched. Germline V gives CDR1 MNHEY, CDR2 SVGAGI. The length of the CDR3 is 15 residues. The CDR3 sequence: CASSPGLAGGYEQYF. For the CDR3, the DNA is TGTGCCAGCAGTCCTGGACTAGCGGGAGGCTACGAGCAGTACTTC.

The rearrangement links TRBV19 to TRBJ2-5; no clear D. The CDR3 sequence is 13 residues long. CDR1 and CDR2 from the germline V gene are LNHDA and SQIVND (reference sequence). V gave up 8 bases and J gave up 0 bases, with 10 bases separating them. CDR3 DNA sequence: TGTGCCAGTGCACCGCAGGACCAAGAGACCCAGTACTTC. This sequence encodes CASAPQDQETQYF.

CDR3 in amino acids: CASSVLGRGQGRETQYF. The CDR3, as DNA: TGTGCCAGCAGTGTCCTTGGGAGGGGACAGGGTCGAGAGACCCAGTACTTC. The chain uses TRBV6-1 and TRBJ2-5, with 9 bases matching TRBD1. The CDR3 length is 17 residues. In germline, CDR1 is MNHNS, CDR2 SASEGT. Unmatched junction bases numbered 13, after V lost 4 bases and J lost 4 bases.

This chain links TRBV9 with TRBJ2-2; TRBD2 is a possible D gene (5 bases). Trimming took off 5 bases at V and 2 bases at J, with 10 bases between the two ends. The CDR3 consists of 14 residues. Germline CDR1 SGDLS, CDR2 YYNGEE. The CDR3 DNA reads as TGTGCCAGCAGGATCGGAGGTAACACCGGGGAGCTGTTTTTT. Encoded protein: CASRIGGNTGELFF.

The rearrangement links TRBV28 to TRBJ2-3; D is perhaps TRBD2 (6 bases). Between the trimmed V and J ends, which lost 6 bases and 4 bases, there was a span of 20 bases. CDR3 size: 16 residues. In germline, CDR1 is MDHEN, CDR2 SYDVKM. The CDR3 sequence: CASRLPVTSSADTQYF. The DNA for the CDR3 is TGTGCCAGCAGACTACCGGTGACTAGTAGCGCAGATACGCAGTATTTT. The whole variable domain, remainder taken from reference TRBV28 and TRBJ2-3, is DVKVTQSSRYLVKRTGEKVFLECVQDMDHENMFWYRQDPGLGLRLIYFSYDVKMKEKGDIPEGYSVSREKKERFSLILESASTNQTSMYLCASRLPVTSSADTQYFGPGTRLTVL.

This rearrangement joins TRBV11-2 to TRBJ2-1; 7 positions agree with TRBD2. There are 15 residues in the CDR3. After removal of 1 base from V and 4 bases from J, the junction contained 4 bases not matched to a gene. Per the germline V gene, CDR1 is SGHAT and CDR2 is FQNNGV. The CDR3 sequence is CASSLAGGLYNEQFF. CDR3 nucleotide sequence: TGTGCCAGCAGCTTAGCGGGGGGACTTTACAATGAGCAGTTCTTC.

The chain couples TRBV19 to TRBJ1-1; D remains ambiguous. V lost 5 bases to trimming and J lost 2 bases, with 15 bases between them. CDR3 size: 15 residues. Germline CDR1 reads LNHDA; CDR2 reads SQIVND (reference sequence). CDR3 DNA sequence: TGTGCCAGTAGTTATGCCACGGAGATAAACACTGAAGCTTTCTTT. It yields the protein CASSYATEINTEAFF.

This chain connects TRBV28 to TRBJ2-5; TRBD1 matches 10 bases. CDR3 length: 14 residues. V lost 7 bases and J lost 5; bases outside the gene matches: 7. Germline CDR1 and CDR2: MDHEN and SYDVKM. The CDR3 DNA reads TGTGCCAGCACCAAGGACAGGGGGAGGGAGACCCAGTACTTC. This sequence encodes CASTKDRGRETQYF.

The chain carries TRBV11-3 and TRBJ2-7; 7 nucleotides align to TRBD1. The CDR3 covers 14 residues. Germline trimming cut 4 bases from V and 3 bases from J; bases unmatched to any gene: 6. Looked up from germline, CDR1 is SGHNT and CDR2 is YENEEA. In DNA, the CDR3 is TGTGCCAGCAGCTCCGGGACAGACTTCTACGAGCAGTACTTC. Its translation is CASSSGTDFYEQYF.

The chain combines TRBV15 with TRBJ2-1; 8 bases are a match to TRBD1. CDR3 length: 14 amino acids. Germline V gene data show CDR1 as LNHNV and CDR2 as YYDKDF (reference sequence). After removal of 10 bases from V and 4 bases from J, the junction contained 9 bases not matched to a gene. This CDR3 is CAILAGGRYNEQFF. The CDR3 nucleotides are TGTGCCATATTAGCAGGGGGCCGTTACAATGAGCAGTTCTTC.